The entry that follows covers one TCR beta chain sequence. The sample originates from a study of blood T cell repertoires in COVID-19. Study at large: The samples span acute and convalescent COVID-19 from the United States, Italy and Spain. The analysed material was cDNA or gDNA that came from T cells, B-cell-depleted T cells, or PBMCs.

Germline-derived CDR1 and CDR2 are MNHEY and SMNVEV (reference sequence). With 6 bases removed from V and 2 bases from J, the gap between germline ends came to 14 bases. This CDR3 is built from 14 residues. Measured with immunoSEQ multiplex PCR; TCRdb has only the in-frame clones, and not every one. The data show about 74,000 clones, with just over 85% seen just once and 1.9% held by the top ten. The source material was peripheral blood. This sequence originates from a woman aged 80 or older with active or convalescent COVID-19. The V call is TRBV27, the J call TRBJ2-7; tentatively, D is TRBD2 (7 bases). The CDR3, as DNA: TGTGCCAGCAGGGCCGAGGGGGGGCCCTACGAGCAGTACTTC. Encoded protein: CASRAEGGPYEQYF.